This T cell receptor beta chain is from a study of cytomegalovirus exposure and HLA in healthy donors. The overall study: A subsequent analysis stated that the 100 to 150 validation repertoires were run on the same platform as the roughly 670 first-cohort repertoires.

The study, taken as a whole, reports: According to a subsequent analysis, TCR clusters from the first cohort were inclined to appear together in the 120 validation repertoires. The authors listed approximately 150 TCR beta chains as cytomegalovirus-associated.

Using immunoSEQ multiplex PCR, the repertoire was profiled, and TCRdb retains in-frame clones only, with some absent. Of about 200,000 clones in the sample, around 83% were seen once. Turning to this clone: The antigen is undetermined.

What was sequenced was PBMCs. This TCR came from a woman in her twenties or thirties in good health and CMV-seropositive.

CDR3 sequence (DNA): TGCAGCGTTGGACAGGGGGCGCGGAAATCCTACAATGAGCAGTTCTTC. This sequence encodes CSVGQGARKSYNEQFF. The rearrangement joins TRBV29-1 to TRBJ2-1; 10 bases match TRBD1. The CDR3 contains 16 residues. J was trimmed by 1 base and V by 4 bases; bases with no gene match: 7. CDR1 SQVTM and CDR2 ANQGSEA come from the germline V gene.